The TCR beta chain described here comes from a study of cytomegalovirus exposure and HLA in healthy donors. In the PCR, 60 Vbeta and 13 Jbeta primers were used. The table came from immunoSEQ multiplex PCR; TCRdb's copy has only in-frame clones and leaves some out. The sample yields 200,000 or so clones, 84% seen once. V was cut by 3 bases and J by 3 bases, with 9 bases left in between. This CDR3 comprises 13 residues. Per the germline V gene, CDR1 is MNHEY and CDR2 is SMNVEV (reference sequence). Specimen: PBMCs. The source is a boy aged 5-17 years in good health and CMV-seronegative. The chain combines TRBV27 with TRBJ2-7; D gene unclear. DNA for the CDR3: TGTGCCAGCAGTTTCGCAGTCCACTACGAGCAGTACTTC. It encodes CASSFAVHYEQYF.